What follows are 17 T cell receptor beta chains derived from one specimen sequenced in a study of early T cells in non-severe SARS-CoV-2 infection. TCRdb independently ran MiXCR on the 5' RACE reads; one entry per CDR3 protein. The sample has about 60,000 distinct CDR3 sequences; roughly 12% are singletons. The sequencing input was whole blood. The receptors here all came from an adult who was a healthcare worker with PCR-confirmed SARS-CoV-2 infection or an uninfected control (not recorded which).

The chain uses TRBV29-1 and TRBJ2-2; D is possibly TRBD2 (7 bases). Germline-derived CDR1 and CDR2 are SQVTM and ANQGSEA. The CDR3 loop spans 14 amino acids. Trimming took 1 base from V and 6 from J, leaving 12 bases between them. The CDR3 coding sequence is TGCAGCGTTGAAGGACTAGCAGGGGCCGGGGAGCTGTTTTTT. Translating gives CSVEGLAGAGELFF.

This clonotype came up many times. The V call is TRBV28, the J call TRBJ2-7; D tentatively fits TRBD1 or TRBD2 (5 bases each). The germline V gene has CDR1 MDHEN and CDR2 SYDVKM. The CDR3 runs to 11 residues. The V gene lost 8 bases and the J gene lost 3 bases, with 8 bases spanning the gap. The CDR3 sequence is CASGTNYEQYF. The CDR3 region has the DNA TGTGCCAGCGGGACCAACTACGAGCAGTACTTC.

This clonotype was observed a handful of times. The V call is TRBV10-3, the J call TRBJ1-1; D is undetermined. The CDR3 has 12 residues. V lost 1 base and J lost 7, with 7 bases in between. The germline gives CDR1 ENHRY, CDR2 SYGVKD. The CDR3 nucleotides read TGTGCCATCAGTGAGTTGGGTAATGAAGCTTTCTTT. This gives the protein CAISELGNEAFF.

The sample holds a few counts of this clonotype. The chain links TRBV19 to TRBJ2-2; D ambiguous. Per the germline V gene, CDR1 is LNHDA and CDR2 is SQIVND (reference sequence). This CDR3 spans 13 amino acids. V lost 1 base and J 4 bases, leaving 4 bases between the germline ends. CDR3 sequence (DNA): TGTGCCAGTAGTATAGCAGTCACCGGGGAGCTGTTTTTT. This gives the protein CASSIAVTGELFF. Full variable domain (missing parts from reference TRBV19 and TRBJ2-2): DGGITQSPKYLFRKEGQNVTLSCEQNLNHDAMYWYRQDPGQGLRLIYYSQIVNDFQKGDIAEGYSVSREKKESFPLTVTSAQKNPTAFYLCASSIAVTGELFFGEGSRLTVL.

In its sample, this clonotype was seen many times. This chain uses TRBV5-4 with TRBJ2-7; possible D gene TRBD1, 5 bases. The ends were cut back, 10 bases at V and 3 bases at J, with 14 bases in the middle. The CDR3 loop spans 12 amino acids. CDR1 and CDR2 (germline): SGHNT, YYREEE (reference sequence). The CDR3 bases are TGTGCCCGCACCTGGGGCCGCTACGAGCAGTACTTC. It is translated as CARTWGRYEQYF. Looking up the rest from reference TRBV5-4 and TRBJ2-7 gives the full variable domain: ETGVTQSPTHLIKTRGQQVTLRCSSQSGHNTVSWYQQALGQGPQFIFQYYREEENGRGNFPPRFSGLQFPNYSSELNVNALELDDSALYLCARTWGRYEQYFGPGTRLTVT.

The rearrangement joins TRBV15 to TRBJ2-3; no clear D. The CDR3 covers 17 residues. Per germline, CDR1 LNHNV and CDR2 YYDKDF (reference sequence). V was shortened by 0 bases and J by 0 bases, with 13 bases between the two germline ends. The CDR3 region has the DNA TGTGCCACCAGCAGAGATAAAAGCGCGTCTAGCACAGATACGCAGTATTTT. It codes for CATSRDKSASSTDTQYF.

V is TRBV2 and J is TRBJ2-5; no reliable D call. Germline lookup yields CDR1 SNHLY and CDR2 FYNNEI. CDR3 length: 15 amino acids. V lost 3 bases and J lost 2, with 13 bases in between. The CDR3 DNA reads as TGTGCCAGCAGTGAGGGTTTCTGGAGACAAGAGACCCAGTACTTC. Protein: CASSEGFWRQETQYF.

The genes are TRBV24-1 and TRBJ1-5, with D perhaps matching TRBD1 (5 bases). Germline V CDR1 and CDR2: KGHDR, SFDVKD. Trimming cost V 2 bases and J 6 bases, with 13 bases left between them. The CDR3 covers 15 residues. The CDR3 is CATSDSRVGGQPQHF. CDR3 DNA: TGTGCCACCAGTGATTCACGGGTCGGGGGTCAGCCCCAGCATTTT.

This clonotype was recorded at least ten times. This rearrangement joins TRBV6-6 to TRBJ2-1; D tentatively fits TRBD1 or TRBD2 (6 bases each). The CDR3 length is 14 residues. Trimming took 7 bases from V and 7 from J, leaving 17 bases between them. The germline V gene encodes CDR1 MNHNY and CDR2 SVGAGI (reference sequence). The DNA for the CDR3 is TGTGCCAGCACTCGCTGGGGGGCGGGGAATGAGCAGTTCTTC. Encoded protein: CASTRWGAGNEQFF.

This clonotype was counted many times. The CDR3 sequence: CSASLVERANTEAFF. In nucleotides, the CDR3 is TGCAGTGCTAGTCTCGTCGAGAGGGCCAACACTGAAGCTTTCTTT. V usage is TRBV20-1 and J usage is TRBJ1-1; D remains unclear. The CDR3 is made up of 15 amino acids. Per germline, CDR1 DFQATT and CDR2 SNEGSKA (reference sequence). Trimming took off 3 bases at V and 2 bases at J, with 16 bases between the two ends.

This clonotype showed up many times. The chain couples TRBV11-2 to TRBJ2-1; TRBD1 matches 7 bases. Germline V gene sequence: CDR1 SGHAT, CDR2 FQNNGV. This CDR3 spans 14 amino acids. V dropped 5 bases and J dropped 5; count of bases not matched to a gene: 6. CDR3 loop: CASSPQQGNNEQFF. The CDR3 nucleotides read TGTGCCAGCAGCCCACAACAGGGGAACAATGAGCAGTTCTTC.

This clonotype was counted ten times or more. The chain employs TRBV6-4 and TRBJ2-3; TRBD2 matches at 8 bases. The CDR3 consists of 15 residues. CDR1 and CDR2 from the germline V gene are MRHNA and SNTAGT. J was trimmed by 4 bases and V by 2 bases; bases with no gene match: 5. The CDR3 loop is CASSDSGGEADTQYF. The CDR3 nucleotides read TGTGCCAGCAGTGACAGCGGGGGTGAGGCAGATACGCAGTATTTT.

The table lists this clonotype with a few counts. V is TRBV6-2 or TRBV6-3 and J is TRBJ2-7, with 8 bases that match TRBD2. Germline CDR1 MNHEY, CDR2 SVGEGT. The CDR3 has 15 amino acids. The V segment lost 5 bases and the J segment 0 bases; nucleotides outside the gene matches: 6. The CDR3 is CASSSTSGSSYEQYF. For the CDR3, the DNA is TGTGCCAGCAGTAGTACTAGCGGATCCTCCTACGAGCAGTACTTC.

This clonotype was counted only a few times. J is TRBJ1-5 and V is TRBV9; no firm D call. Trimming took 0 bases from V and 1 from J, leaving 5 bases between them. The germline gives CDR1 SGDLS, CDR2 YYNGEE. This CDR3 comprises 14 residues. For the CDR3, the DNA is TGTGCCAGCAGCGTAGGTGGAAGCAATCAGCCCCAGCATTTT. Its protein is CASSVGGSNQPQHF. Full variable domain (missing parts from reference TRBV9 and TRBJ1-5): DSGVTQTPKHLITATGQRVTLRCSPRSGDLSVYWYQQSLDQGLQFLIQYYNGEERAKGNILERFSAQQFPDLHSELNLSSLELGDSALYFCASSVGGSNQPQHFGDGTRLSIL.

The chain employs TRBV18 and TRBJ2-7; D not certain. V gave up 0 bases and J gave up 9 bases, with 15 bases separating them. The CDR3 extends over 14 amino acids. The germline V gene encodes CDR1 KGHSH and CDR2 LQKENI. This CDR3 is CASSPPVPGAGQYF. In DNA form, the CDR3 reads TGTGCCAGCTCACCACCGGTTCCAGGCGCAGGGCAGTACTTC.

The chain employs TRBV30 and TRBJ2-1; TRBD2 agrees at 8 bases. Germline V lookup: CDR1 GTSNPN, CDR2 SVGIG (reference sequence). This CDR3 spans 13 amino acids. V was pared by 7 bases and J by 3 bases, with 5 bases of the junction left unmatched. CDR3 residues: CASPRGDYNEQFF. Here the CDR3 DNA reads TGTGCCTCCCCGCGGGGGGACTACAATGAGCAGTTCTTC.

This clonotype was seen only a few times. The chain has TRBV10-3 and TRBJ1-1, with 9 bases fitting TRBD1. The ends lost 6 bases at V and 5 bases at J; junction bases unmatched: 7. CDR3 length: 14 residues. CDR1 is ENHRY and CDR2 is SYGVKD in the germline V gene. CDR3 nucleotide sequence: TGTGCCATCAGGTTGACAGGGGGAGAAACTGAAGCTTTCTTT. It yields the protein CAIRLTGGETEAFF.